This T cell receptor (beta chain) was retrieved from a study of metastatic and nonmetastatic thyroid tumors. Looking at the study overall: Comparative analysis of repertoires was undertaken across blood and tumor or nodule tissue obtained from malignant and benign thyroid patients. The study, taken as a whole, reports: As reported, TCR beta diversity in blood and tumor was significantly higher in malignant thyroid tumors than in benign nodules.

TCRdb reanalyzed the PCR reads via MiXCR. The repertoire consists of approximately 35,000 clones, with approximately 40% occurring once and the leading ten covering approximately 22%. The CDR3 covers 17 residues. V gave up 5 bases and J gave up 0 bases; unmatched junction bases: 11. In the case of this clone: Its antigen remains unknown.

The entire patient cohort was treatment-naive prior to thyroid surgery. The TCR sequence derives from a female donor with papillary thyroid cancer or a benign thyroid nodule (not recorded which). Some clones in this sample may be carry-over from other donors' samples. Sequencing used tumor tissue. The V gene is TRBV12-3 or TRBV12-4, the J gene TRBJ1-1; 8 positions agree with TRBD1. CDR3 residues: CASSRGQGTAVNTEAFF. In DNA form, the CDR3 reads TGTGCCAGCAGTCGCGGACAGGGTACAGCCGTGAACACTGAAGCTTTCTTT.